This T cell receptor (beta chain) was observed in a study of cytomegalovirus exposure and HLA in healthy donors. In the PCR, 60 Vbeta and 13 Jbeta primers were used. Only in-frame clones appear in the TCRdb table, and some are missing; sequencing was by immunoSEQ multiplex PCR. The sample carries more than 140,000 clones, just under 85% recorded once. Of note for this clone: The antigen is not known.

Regarding the study as a whole: Both high specificity and high sensitivity reportedly marked the classifier's diagnosis of cytomegalovirus status. Most likely, a cluster of highly shared sequence variants arose as a sequencing artifact. When the data were analyzed later, several of the most significant clusters appeared to be linked to common viral pathogens. Presence/absence analysis assumed near-uniform sequencing depth across donors.

Sample: PBMCs. The sequence derives from a woman in her forties in good health and CMV-seronegative.

CDR3 bases: TGTGCCAGCAGTCTCCGCGGGGGGAGGAACACTGAAGCTTTCTTT. Translated, it gives CASSLRGGRNTEAFF. The J gene is TRBJ1-1, the V gene TRBV28, with D possibly matching TRBD1 (5 bases). The V gene's germline CDR1 is MDHEN and CDR2 SYDVKM. V shed 5 bases and J shed 1 base, with 14 bases lying between them. The CDR3 contains 15 residues.